These T cell receptor beta chains were read from a single sample in a study of T cells in Graves' hyperthyroidism and ophthalmopathy. TCRdb reprocessed the multiplex PCR reads via MiXCR and lists one record per CDR3 protein. The repertoire holds 300,000 to 450,000 distinct CDR3 sequences, about 14% seen once, with 15% to 20% in the top ten. Sequenced: blood. The receptor set was obtained from a woman in her thirties with Graves' ophthalmopathy. Each CDR3 is given with its conserved first and last residue. D genes are given only for firm matches. The size of a clone is reported for some rows only, either as once, few or many, or as a class for expanded clones.

d_call	v_call	j_call	clone_size	cdr3_nt	cdr3_aa
.	TRBV28	TRBJ2-7	many	TGTGCCGTCACCAGAGGGGCTGGCTACGAGCAGTACTTC	CAVTRGAGYEQYF
TRBD1	TRBV4-2	TRBJ1-2	many	TGTGCCAGCAGCCAAACCGGGACAGGGGTTGATGGCTACACCTTC	CASSQTGTGVDGYTF
.	TRBV6-1	TRBJ1-1	few	TGTGCCAGCAGTTTCCAGGGCCTCCTGAACACTGAAGCTTTCTTT	CASSFQGLLNTEAFF
TRBD1	TRBV3-1	TRBJ1-2	many	TGTGCCAGCAGCCCCCGGGACAGACAGAACTATGGCTACACCTTC	CASSPRDRQNYGYTF
.	TRBV10-3	TRBJ2-2	.	TGTGCCATCCCCGCCGGGGGTCGGGGCACCGGGGAGCTGTTTTTT	CAIPAGGRGTGELFF
TRBD1	TRBV5-1	TRBJ2-1	many	TGCGCCAGCAGCGGGAAGACAGGGTCCTACAATGAGCAGTTCTTC	CASSGKTGSYNEQFF
.	TRBV9	TRBJ2-2	.	TGTGCCAGCAGCTTAACTCAGGGGCCGGACCTCACCGGGGAGCTGTTTTTT	CASSLTQGPDLTGELFF
.	TRBV20-1	TRBJ1-2	many	TGCAGTGCTAGATCACAGTATGGCTACACCTTC	CSARSQYGYTF
.	TRBV7-9	TRBJ2-1	few	TGTGCCAGCAGCTTAAGACAAAGAAATTACAATGAGCAGTTCTTC	CASSLRQRNYNEQFF
.	TRBV7-8	TRBJ1-5	many	TGTGCCAGCAGCCTAAATAAGAATCAGCCCCAGCATTTT	CASSLNKNQPQHF
TRBD2	TRBV15	TRBJ2-7	many	TGTGCCACCAGCAGAGCAGAACTAGCGGGGAGCGGCGAGCAGTACTTC	CATSRAELAGSGEQYF
.	TRBV30	TRBJ2-3	many	TGTGCCTGGAATCCCACCCAGGAGGGCGGGGGCCTGTCGGTCACAGATACGCAGTATTTT	CAWNPTQEGGGLSVTDTQYF
.	TRBV5-5	TRBJ1-5	many	TGTGCCAGCAGCTTGAATTTGCGGGGCTCGGCCCAGCATTTT	CASSLNLRGSAQHF
TRBD2	TRBV20-1	TRBJ2-1	many	TGCAGTGCCTACCCTTTGCGGGGGGGGTACAATGAGCAGTTCTTC	CSAYPLRGGYNEQFF
.	TRBV3-1	TRBJ2-7	many	TGTGCCAGCAGCCAGCTCGTCGTAAACTGGGATCTCTCCTACGAGCAGTACTTC	CASSQLVVNWDLSYEQYF
.	TRBV9	TRBJ1-6	.	TGTGCCAGCAGCGTAGGTGGGACTGCGGATCCACCCCTCCACTTT	CASSVGGTADPPLHF
.	TRBV3-1	TRBJ2-1	many	TGTGCCAGCAGCCAAAGATCTAGCGCAGGAAACAATGAGCAGTTCTTC	CASSQRSSAGNNEQFF
.	TRBV20-1	TRBJ1-2	many	TGCAGTGCTAGAGACCCCAGAGGGCAGGGCTACACCTTC	CSARDPRGQGYTF
.	TRBV12-3/TRBV12-4	TRBJ1-5	once	TGTGCCTGCGCTCCGGGGATTAATCAGCCCCAGCATTTT	CACAPGINQPQHF
TRBD1	TRBV20-1	TRBJ1-1	.	TGCAGTGCTAGACCAGGGGGGAGGAACACTGAAGCTTTCTTT	CSARPGGRNTEAFF
.	TRBV4-1	TRBJ1-4	many	TGCGCCAGCAGCCATCCCGTTGAAAAACTGTTTTTT	CASSHPVEKLFF
.	TRBV6-1	TRBJ1-4	once	TGTGCCAGCATTGAGGACACCTATGCAACTAATGAAAAACTGTTTTTT	CASIEDTYATNEKLFF
.	TRBV9	TRBJ2-2	many	TGTGCCAGCAGTGGAGGGTTCCTCGCCGGGGAGCTGTTTTTT	CASSGGFLAGELFF
.	TRBV28	TRBJ1-1	many	TGTGCCAGCAGTTTATTTGCAGGGCCCTTGAACACTGAAGCTTTCTTT	CASSLFAGPLNTEAFF
TRBD2	TRBV5-1	TRBJ2-1	many	TGCGCCAGCAGCCAAAGGGATAGCGGGGCACCAAAATACAATGAGCAGTTCTTC	CASSQRDSGAPKYNEQFF
.	TRBV28	TRBJ1-2	many	TGTGCCAGCAGTTTAGGGGTGAGCCACTATGGCTACACCTTC	CASSLGVSHYGYTF
.	TRBV15	TRBJ2-3	many	TGTGCCACCAGTGAGACTACACAGTCCATCTCCGATACGCAGTATTTT	CATSETTQSISDTQYF
.	TRBV5-1	TRBJ2-7	many	TGCGCCAGCAGCATGGTACTTGGCAGTGTCTCCTACGAGCAGTACTTC	CASSMVLGSVSYEQYF
.	TRBV2	TRBJ2-2	many	TGTGCCAGCAGGTCAGGGGTGAACACCGGGGAGCTGTTTTTT	CASRSGVNTGELFF
.	TRBV4-1	TRBJ2-1	many	TGCGCCAGCAGCCCGGGGAACCCGGGGTACAATGAGCAGTTCTTC	CASSPGNPGYNEQFF
.	TRBV6-1	TRBJ1-4	many	TGTGCCAGCAGTCCCCCGGTGGCAGGCAATGAAAAACTGTTTTTT	CASSPPVAGNEKLFF
.	TRBV18	TRBJ2-1	many	TGTGCCAGCTCACCACCGGGTAGCGGCAATGAGCAGTTCTTC	CASSPPGSGNEQFF
.	TRBV6-2/TRBV6-3	TRBJ1-1	.	TGTGCCAGCAGTTACATCCAGGGCCGGGCTTTCTTT	CASSYIQGRAFF
.	TRBV27	TRBJ1-6	many	TGTGCCAGCAGTCCAGTGGCGGGGAGGCAAAATTCACCCCTCCACTTT	CASSPVAGRQNSPLHF
.	TRBV2	TRBJ1-3	many	TGTGCCAGCAGTGATTTTGGCAGTTCCTTCTCTGGAAACACCATATATTTT	CASSDFGSSFSGNTIYF
TRBD1	TRBV7-9	TRBJ1-1	many	TGTGCCAGCAGCTTAGAGGGACAGGGGAACACTGAAGCTTTCTTT	CASSLEGQGNTEAFF
.	TRBV6-1	TRBJ1-6	many	TGTGCCAGCAGGGGCTCGGTTACTCGGGGCTCGTCTAATTCACCCCTCCACTTT	CASRGSVTRGSSNSPLHF
TRBD2	TRBV27	TRBJ2-1	many	TGTGCCAGCAGCCTAGCGGGGGGGCGGTACAATGAGCAGTTCTTC	CASSLAGGRYNEQFF
.	TRBV28	TRBJ1-4	many	TGTGCCAGCAGTATAATGATATCTAATGAAAAACTGTTTTTT	CASSIMISNEKLFF
.	TRBV5-1	TRBJ1-1	few	TGCGCCAGCATGGCGGAACGGAACACTGAAGCTTTCTTT	CASMAERNTEAFF
.	TRBV13	TRBJ2-7	many	TGTGCCAGCAGTGTGGGATCACAGGGGGGGTACGAGCAGTACTTC	CASSVGSQGGYEQYF
.	TRBV7-3	TRBJ2-2	many	TGTGCCAGCAGCTTACAGGGTTACACCGGGGAGCTGTTTTTT	CASSLQGYTGELFF
.	TRBV6-4	TRBJ1-1	.	TGTGCCAGCAGCAGACGGAGAGTGAACACTGAAGCTTTCTTT	CASSRRRVNTEAFF
.	TRBV27	TRBJ1-2	many	TGTGCCAGCAGGGCTGGGGGGCGAGGTGGCTACACCTTC	CASRAGGRGGYTF
TRBD1	TRBV20-1	TRBJ2-7	many	TGCAGTGCTTTACAGGGGAAATCCGGTTACGAGCAGTACTTC	CSALQGKSGYEQYF
TRBD2	TRBV28	TRBJ2-7	.	TGTGCCAGCAGTTTATTAACTAGCGGGAGCTCCTACGAGCAGTACTTC	CASSLLTSGSSYEQYF
TRBD2	TRBV6-1	TRBJ2-3	.	TGTGCCAGCACGGTAATAGCGGGGTACACAGATACGCAGTATTTT	CASTVIAGYTDTQYF
TRBD2	TRBV7-3	TRBJ2-7	many	TGTGCCAGCAGCTTCGACGGGGGGGCCGGAGAGCAGTACTTC	CASSFDGGAGEQYF
.	TRBV12-3/TRBV12-4	TRBJ1-5	many	TGTGCCAGCAGTTTTGGAGGATCGGGCAATCAGCCCCAGCATTTT	CASSFGGSGNQPQHF
TRBD1	TRBV19	TRBJ1-2	.	TGTGCCAGTAGTGACAGGGGCCGAGGCTATGGCTACACCTTC	CASSDRGRGYGYTF
.	TRBV11-2	TRBJ2-1	many	TGTGCCAGCAGCTTAGTTCTCAGTAGTCCTGAGCAGTTCTTC	CASSLVLSSPEQFF
.	TRBV28	TRBJ2-2	many	TGTGCCAGCTCGCCCTGGAGGGGGGAGCTGTTTTTT	CASSPWRGELFF
.	TRBV6-1	TRBJ1-2	.	TGTGCCAGCAGTGAAGCAGGGACTGGCTACACCTTC	CASSEAGTGYTF